Sequencing of this T cell receptor beta chain was carried out in a study of T-cell reconstitution after alpha-beta-depleted transplantation in children. The V gene lost 6 bases and the J gene lost 4 bases, with 19 bases spanning the gap. CDR1 LGHNT and CDR2 FRNRAP come from the germline V gene. CDR3 size: 16 residues. Comments on this clonotype: As yet, its antigen is unknown.

Library preparation (for TCRbeta) was performed with unique molecular identifiers. Each CDR3 protein gets one entry after TCRdb re-called the PCR reads with MiXCR. The table includes around 700,000 distinct CDR3 sequences, around 13% detected once. Study-wide results and limits: When one year had passed after transplant, most T-cell counts and diversity came from newly produced T cells. Alpha-beta T cells present about two months after transplant were reported to originate from several hundred expanded graft clones. Some patients' high day-60 TCRbeta diversity was attributed to recipient cells surviving conditioning.

The V gene is TRBV12-5, the J gene TRBJ2-1; D remains unclear. This TCR derives from a girl aged 2 to 10 with congenital amegakaryocytic thrombocytopenia, due to receive a stem cell transplant. The source material was PBMCs, sampled before TCRalphabeta/CD19-depleted stem cell transplant. Written as DNA, the CDR3 is TGTGCTAGTGGAGACCCGCCCATAGGACCGTACAATGAGCAGTTCTTC. Translation: CASGDPPIGPYNEQFF.